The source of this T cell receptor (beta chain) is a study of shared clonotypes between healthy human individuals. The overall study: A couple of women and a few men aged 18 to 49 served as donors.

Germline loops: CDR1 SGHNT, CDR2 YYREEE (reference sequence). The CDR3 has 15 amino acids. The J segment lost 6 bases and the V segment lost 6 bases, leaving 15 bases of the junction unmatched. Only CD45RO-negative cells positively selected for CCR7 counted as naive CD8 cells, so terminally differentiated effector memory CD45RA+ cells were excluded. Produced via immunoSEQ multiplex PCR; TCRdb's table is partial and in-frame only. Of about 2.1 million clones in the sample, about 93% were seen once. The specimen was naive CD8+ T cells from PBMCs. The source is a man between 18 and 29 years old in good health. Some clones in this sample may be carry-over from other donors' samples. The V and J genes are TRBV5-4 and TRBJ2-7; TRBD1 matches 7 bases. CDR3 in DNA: TGTGCCAGCATGGTAGGGGCAGGGGGTTCTGGCGAGCAGTACTTC. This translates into CASMVGAGGSGEQYF.